Below are 24 T cell receptor beta chains sequenced from a single sample in a study of blood T cell repertoires in COVID-19. Libraries were prepared by immunoSEQ multiplex PCR; TCRdb keeps only in-frame clonotypes and omits some of them. The table lists roughly 400,000 clones, approximately 93% of them singletons. The sequencing input was PBMCs or T cells enriched from blood (not recorded which). These receptors were taken from a woman in her thirties or forties who had been exposed to COVID-19.

The genes are TRBV21-1 and TRBJ1-5. TRBV21-1 represents a pseudogene. The length of the CDR3 is 19 residues. The CDR3 bases are TGTGCCAGCAGCAAATATGTTGGGGCGGTGACTAGTTATTGTCAGCCCCAGCATTTT. Translation gives CASSKYVGAVTSYCQPQHF.

This CDR3 reads CASSSLGTGGGTEAFF. Here the CDR3 DNA reads TGTGCCAGCTCATCCCTCGGGACAGGGGGGGGCACTGAAGCTTTCTTT. The chain employs TRBV18 and TRBJ1-1; 11 positions match TRBD1. The junction had 9 bases not matched to a gene; V was cut back by 5 bases and J by 4 bases. CDR1 and CDR2 from the germline V gene are KGHSH and LQKENI. This CDR3 has 16 amino acids.

This sequence joins TRBV10-2 and TRBJ1-3, with D uncertain. Trimming took off 11 bases at V and 4 bases at J, with 12 bases between the two ends. This CDR3 region has 12 residues. Germline loops: CDR1 WSHSY, CDR2 SAAADI. CDR3 sequence reads: CAAGPAGNTIYF. In DNA form, the CDR3 reads TGCGCCGCAGGCCCTGCCGGAAACACCATATATTTT.

This clone was picked up one time. The V and J genes are TRBV2 and TRBJ1-2; D may be TRBD1 (6 bases). Germline V gene sequence: CDR1 SNHLY, CDR2 FYNNEI. The CDR3 is made up of 14 amino acids. Trimming took 8 bases from V and 4 from J, leaving 17 bases between them. CDR3 sequence reads: CASYLRGATYGYTF. The CDR3 DNA follows: TGTGCCAGCTACTTGCGGGGGGCAACCTATGGCTACACCTTC.

V and J are TRBV5-4 and TRBJ2-6, with 8 bases that match TRBD2. The CDR3 is 20 amino acids. Looked up from germline, CDR1 is SGHNT and CDR2 is YYREEE (reference sequence). V shed 4 bases, J shed 1 base, and the junction held 16 bases outside the gene matches. DNA for the CDR3: TGTGCCAGCAGCCCAAGGTTGGCGGGGGGCGTAAGGTCTGGGGCCAACGTCCTGACTTTC. Translation gives CASSPRLAGGVRSGANVLTF. The whole variable domain, filled in from reference TRBV5-4 and TRBJ2-6, reads ETGVTQSPTHLIKTRGQQVTLRCSSQSGHNTVSWYQQALGQGPQFIFQYYREEENGRGNFPPRFSGLQFPNYSSELNVNALELDDSALYLCASSPRLAGGVRSGANVLTFGAGSRLTVL.

The rearrangement uses TRBV6-6 and TRBJ1-6; 9 bases line up with TRBD1. Trimming at V came to 8 bases and at J to 6 bases, leaving 5 bases not matched to a gene. The length of the CDR3 is 14 residues. Germline V gene data show CDR1 as MNHNY and CDR2 as SVGAGI (reference sequence). CDR3 sequence reads: CASGGQGRNSPLHF. CDR3 sequence (DNA): TGTGCCAGCGGTGGACAGGGGCGTAATTCACCCCTCCACTTT.

The chain has TRBV6-4 and TRBJ2-2, with D perhaps matching TRBD1 (6 bases). This CDR3 is 14 amino acids long. Germline CDR1 is MRHNA and CDR2 is SNTAGT. Deletions cut 4 bases from V and 4 bases from J, with 10 bases between. The CDR3 region is CASSGEQGTGELFF. CDR3 coding DNA: TGTGCCAGCAGTGGGGAACAGGGCACCGGGGAGCTGTTTTTT.

V usage is TRBV7-8 and J usage is TRBJ2-4, with D perhaps matching TRBD2 (6 bases). Germline V gene data show CDR1 as SGHVS and CDR2 as FQNEAQ. Trimming removed 1 base from V and 0 bases from J, with 13 bases in between. CDR3 length: 17 residues. The CDR3 nucleotides are TGTGCCAGCAGCTTAGTGGGCGGGAAACTAGCCAAAAACATTCAGTACTTC. It yields the protein CASSLVGGKLAKNIQYF.

The CDR3 bases are TGTGCCAGCAGTCTAGCCGGGGGGAACTATGGCTACACCTTC. Amino acids: CASSLAGGNYGYTF. V is TRBV7-9 and J is TRBJ1-2, with D tentatively TRBD1 (5 bases). V lost 6 bases and J 2 bases, leaving 13 bases between the germline ends. CDR3 size: 14 residues. In germline, CDR1 is SEHNR, CDR2 FQNEAQ (reference sequence).

This clone was seen once. The chain uses TRBV5-1 and TRBJ1-3; perhaps TRBD1 as D (6 bases). There are 14 residues in the CDR3. Germline values: CDR1 SGHRS, CDR2 YFSETQ. Trimming cost V 4 bases and J 4 bases, with 12 bases left between them. CDR3 loop: CASSPWDTGNTIYF. In nucleotides, the CDR3 is TGCGCCAGCAGCCCCTGGGACACGGGAAACACCATATATTTT.

The gene calls are TRBV24-1 and TRBJ1-2; D gene unclear. The CDR3 consists of 14 residues. The V gene lost 3 bases and the J gene lost 9 bases, with 16 bases spanning the gap. From germline, CDR1 is KGHDR and CDR2 SFDVKD. Written as DNA, the CDR3 is TGTGCCACCAGTGATGCCGAGAGGCATGCTAGCTACACCTTC. Protein sequence: CATSDAERHASYTF.

The genes are TRBV9 and TRBJ2-1; 10 bases are shared with TRBD2. V lost 0 bases and J lost 5; bases outside the gene matches: 5. CDR3 size: 16 residues. Looked up from germline, CDR1 is SGDLS and CDR2 is YYNGEE. The CDR3 sequence is CASSVGPSGGNNEQFF. DNA of the CDR3: TGTGCCAGCAGCGTAGGGCCTAGCGGGGGAAACAATGAGCAGTTCTTC.

In nucleotides, the CDR3 is TGTGCCTGGGAGAAGGACAGTGAGAACACTGAAGCTTTCTTT. This encodes CAWEKDSENTEAFF. This chain uses TRBV30 with TRBJ1-1; perhaps TRBD1 as D (6 bases). Per germline, CDR1 GTSNPN and CDR2 SVGIG (reference sequence). The V gene lost 5 bases and the J gene lost 1 base, with 14 bases spanning the gap. The CDR3 is 14 residues long.

V gene TRBV30 combines with J gene TRBJ2-1; unclear D gene. Germline V gives CDR1 GTSNPN, CDR2 SVGIG (reference sequence). The CDR3 sequence is 11 residues long. V lost 0 bases to trimming and J lost 12 bases, with 9 bases between them. The CDR3 region is CAWSVAGGQFF. In nucleotides, the CDR3 is TGTGCCTGGAGTGTAGCCGGTGGGCAGTTCTTC.

The chain couples TRBV28 to TRBJ2-6, with 7 bases aligning to TRBD1. With V trimmed by 4 bases and J by 12 bases, 15 bases remained unmatched. Germline loops: CDR1 MDHEN, CDR2 SYDVKM. CDR3 length equals 16 residues. CDR3 amino acids: CASSSPGAGGIGVLTF. The CDR3 DNA follows: TGTGCCAGCAGTTCCCCCGGGGCAGGGGGAATAGGCGTCCTGACTTTC.

This rearrangement joins TRBV5-5 to TRBJ1-4; the D gene is possibly TRBD1 (5 bases). The V gene's germline CDR1 is SGHKS and CDR2 YYEKEE (reference sequence). This CDR3 is built from 16 residues. The ends were cut back, 1 base at V and 4 bases at J, with 14 bases in the middle. The CDR3 sequence is CASSLSPHRINEKLFF. The CDR3 nucleotides read TGTGCCAGCAGCTTGTCCCCGCACAGGATTAATGAAAAACTGTTTTTT.

The sample holds a few counts of this clone. The rearrangement links TRBV7-2 to TRBJ1-4; TRBD1 matches 9 bases. V lost 5 bases and J lost 4; bases outside the gene matches: 11. Germline V gene data show CDR1 as SGHTA and CDR2 as FQGNSA. The CDR3 has 17 amino acids. In nucleotides, the CDR3 is TGTGCCAGCAGCCCGGGACAGGGACGGGGTGGTAATGAAAAACTGTTTTTT. Amino acid sequence: CASSPGQGRGGNEKLFF.

The chain joins TRBV10-2 to TRBJ1-6; D might be TRBD1 (6 bases). V lost 7 bases and J lost 5, with 18 bases in between. Germline V gene lookup returns CDR1 WSHSY and CDR2 SAAADI. The CDR3 extends over 16 amino acids. The CDR3 region has the DNA TGCGCCAGCAAATTCATGGCTACAGGGAATAATTCACCCCTCCACTTT. This translates into CASKFMATGNNSPLHF.

The DNA of the CDR3 is TGTGCCAGCAGCTTAGCTTCCCTCGGCAATCAGCCCCAGCATTTT. This sequence encodes CASSLASLGNQPQHF. The V and J genes are TRBV7-9 and TRBJ1-5; D is ambiguous. The CDR3 loop spans 15 amino acids. V was shortened by 0 bases and J by 2 bases, with 8 bases between the two germline ends. CDR1 and CDR2 (germline): SEHNR, FQNEAQ (reference sequence).

The chain couples TRBV7-9 to TRBJ1-1, with 8 bases matching TRBD1. CDR3 length: 15 residues. Losses at the gene ends were 4 bases for V and 4 bases for J; bases not matched to a gene: 8. Germline V lookup: CDR1 SEHNR, CDR2 FQNEAQ (reference sequence). CDR3 residues: CASSSRAGGLTEAFF. CDR3 DNA: TGTGCCAGCAGCTCACGGGCAGGGGGCCTCACTGAAGCTTTCTTT.

This rearrangement joins TRBV6-5 to TRBJ1-5; D gene unclear. The CDR3 totals 12 residues. V was clipped by 4 bases and J by 9 bases, with 10 bases between them. Germline CDR1 reads MNHEY; CDR2 reads SVGAGI. The DNA for the CDR3 is TGTGCCAGCAGTTCCCGAGGAGGGCCCCAGCATTTT. Translated: CASSSRGGPQHF.

This clone is a singleton in its sample. Other DNA sequences in the sample encode the same CDR3. The rearrangement uses TRBV2 and TRBJ1-2; D unresolved. Trimming took off 6 bases at V and 4 bases at J, with 9 bases between the two ends. The germline V gene has CDR1 SNHLY and CDR2 FYNNEI. The CDR3 consists of 12 residues. The CDR3 is CASRADSYGYTF. The CDR3 DNA is TGTGCCAGCAGAGCTGATTCCTATGGCTACACCTTC.

The chain uses TRBV29-1 and TRBJ1-1; D remains unclear. Trimming took 2 bases from V and 1 from J, leaving 5 bases between them. The CDR3 runs to 12 residues. The germline V gene encodes CDR1 SQVTM and CDR2 ANQGSEA. The CDR3 DNA is TGCAGCGTTGAATCGGGGAACACTGAAGCTTTCTTT. Amino acids: CSVESGNTEAFF. Looking up the rest from reference TRBV29-1 and TRBJ1-1 gives the full variable domain: SAVISQKPSRDICQRGTSLTIQCQVDSQVTMMFWYRQQPGQSLTLIATANQGSEATYESGFVIDKFPISRPNLTFSTLTVSNMSPEDSSIYLCSVESGNTEAFFGQGTRLTVV.

This clone has just one count. V gene TRBV19 combines with J gene TRBJ1-4; 9 nucleotides line up with TRBD1. This CDR3 is built from 14 residues. Germline V gene sequence: CDR1 LNHDA, CDR2 SQIVND (reference sequence). V shed 5 bases and J 5 bases; nucleotides not matched to a gene: 3. The CDR3 sequence is CASSPQGANEKLFF. In DNA form, the CDR3 reads TGTGCCAGTAGTCCACAGGGGGCGAATGAAAAACTGTTTTTT.